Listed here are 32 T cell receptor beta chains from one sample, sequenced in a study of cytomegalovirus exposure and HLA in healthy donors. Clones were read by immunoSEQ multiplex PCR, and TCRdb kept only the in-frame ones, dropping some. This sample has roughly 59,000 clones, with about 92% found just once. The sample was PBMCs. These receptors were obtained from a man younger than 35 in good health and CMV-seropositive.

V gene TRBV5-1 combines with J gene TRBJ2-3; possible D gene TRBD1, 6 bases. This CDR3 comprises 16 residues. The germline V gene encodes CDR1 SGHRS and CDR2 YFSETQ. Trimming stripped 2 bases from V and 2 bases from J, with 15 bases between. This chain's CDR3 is CASSLETGKNTDTQYF. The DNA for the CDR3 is TGCGCCAGCAGCTTAGAGACAGGAAAAAACACAGATACGCAGTATTTT. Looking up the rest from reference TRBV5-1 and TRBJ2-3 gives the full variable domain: KAGVTQTPRYLIKTRGQQVTLSCSPISGHRSVSWYQQTPGQGLQFLFEYFSETQRNKGNFPGRFSGRQFSNSRSEMNVSTLELGDSALYLCASSLETGKNTDTQYFGPGTRLTVL.

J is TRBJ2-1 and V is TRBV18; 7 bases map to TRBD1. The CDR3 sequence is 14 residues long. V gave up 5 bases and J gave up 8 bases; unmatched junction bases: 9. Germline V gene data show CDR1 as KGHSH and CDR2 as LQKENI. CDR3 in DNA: TGTGCCAGCTCAACTATACAGGGGTTCGATGAGCAGTTCTTC. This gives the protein CASSTIQGFDEQFF.

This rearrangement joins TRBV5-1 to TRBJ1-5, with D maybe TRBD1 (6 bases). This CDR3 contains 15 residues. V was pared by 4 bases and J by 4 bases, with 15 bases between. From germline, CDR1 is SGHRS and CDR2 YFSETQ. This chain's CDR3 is CASSPAGALNQPQHF. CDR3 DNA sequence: TGCGCCAGCAGCCCAGCGGGGGCCCTTAATCAGCCCCAGCATTTT. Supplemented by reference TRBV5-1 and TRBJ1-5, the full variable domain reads KAGVTQTPRYLIKTRGQQVTLSCSPISGHRSVSWYQQTPGQGLQFLFEYFSETQRNKGNFPGRFSGRQFSNSRSEMNVSTLELGDSALYLCASSPAGALNQPQHFGDGTRLSIL.

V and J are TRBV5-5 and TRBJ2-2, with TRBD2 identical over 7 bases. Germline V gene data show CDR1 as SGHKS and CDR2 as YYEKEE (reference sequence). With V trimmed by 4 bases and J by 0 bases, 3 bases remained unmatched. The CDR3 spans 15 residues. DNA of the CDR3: TGTGCCAGCAGCGGGAGGGTTACGAACACCGGGGAGCTGTTTTTT. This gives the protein CASSGRVTNTGELFF.

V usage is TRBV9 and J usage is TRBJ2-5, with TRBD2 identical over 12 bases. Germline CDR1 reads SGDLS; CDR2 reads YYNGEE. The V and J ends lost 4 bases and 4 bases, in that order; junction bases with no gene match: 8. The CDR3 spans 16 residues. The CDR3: CASSLGLAGKGETQYF. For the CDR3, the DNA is TGTGCCAGCAGCCTCGGACTAGCGGGAAAGGGAGAGACCCAGTACTTC.

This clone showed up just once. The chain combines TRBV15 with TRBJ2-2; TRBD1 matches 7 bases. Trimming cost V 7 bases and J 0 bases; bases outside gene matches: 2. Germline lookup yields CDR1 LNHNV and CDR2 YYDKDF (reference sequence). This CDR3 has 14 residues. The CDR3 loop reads CATTQGANTGELFF. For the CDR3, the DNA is TGTGCCACCACTCAGGGGGCGAACACCGGGGAGCTGTTTTTT.

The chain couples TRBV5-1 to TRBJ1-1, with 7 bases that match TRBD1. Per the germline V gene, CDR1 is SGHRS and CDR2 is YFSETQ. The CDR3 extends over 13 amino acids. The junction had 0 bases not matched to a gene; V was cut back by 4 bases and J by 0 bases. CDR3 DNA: TGCGCCAGCAGCGGGACAGTGAACACTGAAGCTTTCTTT. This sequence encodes CASSGTVNTEAFF.

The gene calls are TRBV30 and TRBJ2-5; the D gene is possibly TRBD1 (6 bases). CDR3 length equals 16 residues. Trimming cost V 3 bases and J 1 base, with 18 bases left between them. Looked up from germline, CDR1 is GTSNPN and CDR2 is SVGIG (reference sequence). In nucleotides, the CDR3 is TGTGCCTGGAGGGTGCTTGGAACAGGGATCCAAGAGACCCAGTACTTC. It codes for CAWRVLGTGIQETQYF.

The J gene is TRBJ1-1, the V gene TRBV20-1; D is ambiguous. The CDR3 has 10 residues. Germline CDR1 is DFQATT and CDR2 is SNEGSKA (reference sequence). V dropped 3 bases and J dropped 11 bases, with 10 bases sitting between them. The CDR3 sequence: CSASGNGAFF. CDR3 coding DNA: TGCAGTGCTAGCGGGAATGGGGCTTTCTTT.

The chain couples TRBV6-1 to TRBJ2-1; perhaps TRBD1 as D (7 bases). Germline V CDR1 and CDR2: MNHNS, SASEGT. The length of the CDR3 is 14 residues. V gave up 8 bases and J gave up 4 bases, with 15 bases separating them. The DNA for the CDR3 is TGTGCCAGCTACGGGGGACAGAATTACAATGAGCAGTTCTTC. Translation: CASYGGQNYNEQFF.

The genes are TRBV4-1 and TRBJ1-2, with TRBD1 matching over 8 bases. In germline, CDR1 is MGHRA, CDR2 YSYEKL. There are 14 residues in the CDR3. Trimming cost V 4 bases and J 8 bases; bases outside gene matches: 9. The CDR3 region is CASSPQGAGRGYTF. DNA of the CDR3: TGCGCCAGCAGCCCCCAGGGGGCAGGCCGCGGCTACACCTTC.

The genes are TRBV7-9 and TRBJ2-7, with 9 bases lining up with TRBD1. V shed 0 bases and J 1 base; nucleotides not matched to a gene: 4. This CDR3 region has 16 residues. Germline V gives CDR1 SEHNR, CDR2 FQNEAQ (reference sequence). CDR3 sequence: CASSLAGQGSSYEQYF. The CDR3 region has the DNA TGTGCCAGCAGCTTAGCAGGACAGGGGTCATCCTACGAGCAGTACTTC. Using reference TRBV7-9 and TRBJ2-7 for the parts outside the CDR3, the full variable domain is DTGVSQNPRHKITKRGQNVTFRCDPISEHNRLYWYRQTLGQGPEFLTYFQNEAQLEKSRLLSDRFSAERPKGSFSTLEIQRTEQGDSAMYLCASSLAGQGSSYEQYFGPGTRLTVT.

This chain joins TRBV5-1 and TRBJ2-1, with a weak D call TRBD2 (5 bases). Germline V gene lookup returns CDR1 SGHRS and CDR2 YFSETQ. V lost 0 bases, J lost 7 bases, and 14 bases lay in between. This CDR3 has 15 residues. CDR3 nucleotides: TGCGCCAGCAGCTTGGGGGCAATCGAGGGTAATGAGCAGTTCTTC. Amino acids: CASSLGAIEGNEQFF.

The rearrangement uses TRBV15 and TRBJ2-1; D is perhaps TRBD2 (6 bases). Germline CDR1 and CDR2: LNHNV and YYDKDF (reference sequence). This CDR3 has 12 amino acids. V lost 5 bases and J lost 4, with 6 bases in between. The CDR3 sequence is CATSGGYNEQFF. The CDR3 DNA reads TGTGCCACCAGCGGGGGGTACAATGAGCAGTTCTTC.

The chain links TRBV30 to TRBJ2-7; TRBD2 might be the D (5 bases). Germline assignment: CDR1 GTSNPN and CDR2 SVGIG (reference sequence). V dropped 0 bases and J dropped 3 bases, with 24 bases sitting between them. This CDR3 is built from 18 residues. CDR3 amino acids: CAWSVTGMGEYSGYEQYF. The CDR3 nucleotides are TGTGCCTGGAGTGTAACCGGGATGGGTGAATATAGTGGCTACGAGCAGTACTTC.

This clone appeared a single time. CDR3 coding DNA: TGTGCCAGTAGTATGGGGGGGTTTACAATGAGCAGTACAAACAATGAGCAGTTCTTC. The encoded protein is CASSMGGFTMSSTNNEQFF. The V gene is TRBV19, the J gene TRBJ2-1, with TRBD2 matching 7 bases. CDR3 size: 19 residues. V shed 3 bases and J 5 bases; nucleotides not matched to a gene: 19. CDR1 is LNHDA and CDR2 is SQIVND in the germline V gene (reference sequence).

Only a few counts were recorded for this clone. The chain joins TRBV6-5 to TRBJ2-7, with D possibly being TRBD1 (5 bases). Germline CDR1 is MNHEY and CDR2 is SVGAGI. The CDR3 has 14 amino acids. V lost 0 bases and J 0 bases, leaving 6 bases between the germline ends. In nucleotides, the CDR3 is TGTGCCAGCAGTTACTCAGGGGACTCCTACGAGCAGTACTTC. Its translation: CASSYSGDSYEQYF.

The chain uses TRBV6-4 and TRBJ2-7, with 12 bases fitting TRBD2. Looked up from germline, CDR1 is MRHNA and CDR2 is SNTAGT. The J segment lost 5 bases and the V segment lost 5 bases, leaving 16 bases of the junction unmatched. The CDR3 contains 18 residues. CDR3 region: CASSLPPHLAGGLNEQYF. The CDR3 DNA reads TGTGCCAGCAGTCTTCCACCGCACCTAGCGGGAGGGCTCAACGAGCAGTACTTC.

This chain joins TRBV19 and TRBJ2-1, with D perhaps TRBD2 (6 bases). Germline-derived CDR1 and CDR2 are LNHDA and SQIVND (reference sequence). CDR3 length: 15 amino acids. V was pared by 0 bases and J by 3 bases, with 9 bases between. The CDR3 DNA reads TGTGCCAGTAGTATAGAGGGGGGTGGCTACAATGAGCAGTTCTTC. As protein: CASSIEGGGYNEQFF. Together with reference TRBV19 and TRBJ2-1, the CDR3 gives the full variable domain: DGGITQSPKYLFRKEGQNVTLSCEQNLNHDAMYWYRQDPGQGLRLIYYSQIVNDFQKGDIAEGYSVSREKKESFPLTVTSAQKNPTAFYLCASSIEGGGYNEQFFGPGTRLTVL.

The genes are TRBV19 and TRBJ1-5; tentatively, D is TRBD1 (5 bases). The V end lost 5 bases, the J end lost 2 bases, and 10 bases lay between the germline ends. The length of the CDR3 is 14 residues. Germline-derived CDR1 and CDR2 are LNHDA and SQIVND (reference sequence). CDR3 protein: CASSGAEGNQPQHF. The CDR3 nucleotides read TGTGCCAGTAGTGGGGCGGAAGGCAATCAGCCCCAGCATTTT.

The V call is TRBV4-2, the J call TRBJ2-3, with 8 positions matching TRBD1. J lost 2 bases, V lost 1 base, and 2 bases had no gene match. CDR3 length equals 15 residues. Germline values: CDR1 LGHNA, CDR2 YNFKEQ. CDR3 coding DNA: TGTGCCAGCAGCCAAGGGACAGGGTACACAGATACGCAGTATTTT. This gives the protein CASSQGTGYTDTQYF.

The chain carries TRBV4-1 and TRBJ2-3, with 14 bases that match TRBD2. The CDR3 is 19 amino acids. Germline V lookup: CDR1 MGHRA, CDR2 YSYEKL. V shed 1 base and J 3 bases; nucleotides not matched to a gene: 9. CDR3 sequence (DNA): TGCGCCAGCAGCCAAGCCTCCGGGACTAGCGGGAGTTGGACAGATACGCAGTATTTT. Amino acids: CASSQASGTSGSWTDTQYF.

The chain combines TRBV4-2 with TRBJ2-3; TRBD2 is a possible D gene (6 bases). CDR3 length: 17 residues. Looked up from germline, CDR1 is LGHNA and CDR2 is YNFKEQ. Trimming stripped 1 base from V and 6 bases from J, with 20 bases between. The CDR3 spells CASSQVGDGSGFDTQYF. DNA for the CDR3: TGTGCCAGCAGCCAAGTTGGGGACGGGAGCGGATTTGATACGCAGTATTTT.

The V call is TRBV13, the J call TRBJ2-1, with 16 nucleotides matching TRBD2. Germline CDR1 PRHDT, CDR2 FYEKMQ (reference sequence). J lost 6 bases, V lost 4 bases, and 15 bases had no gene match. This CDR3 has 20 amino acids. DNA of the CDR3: TGTGCCAGCAGCTCTTCCTCCGGGACTAGCGGGAGGGCGTATTCCAATGAGCAGTTCTTC. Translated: CASSSSSGTSGRAYSNEQFF. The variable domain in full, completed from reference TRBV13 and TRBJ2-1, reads AAGVIQSPRHLIKEKRETATLKCYPIPRHDTVYWYQQGPGQDPQFLISFYEKMQSDKGSIPDRFSAQQFSDYHSELNMSSLELGDSALYFCASSSSSGTSGRAYSNEQFFGPGTRLTVL.

CDR3 DNA sequence: TGTGCCAGCTCACTCCTACGACAGGGGGCGGTACAAGAGACCCAGTACTTC. Its protein product is CASSLLRQGAVQETQYF. V and J are TRBV18 and TRBJ2-5, with TRBD1 matching 10 bases. CDR1 is KGHSH and CDR2 is LQKENI in the germline V gene. V was clipped by 4 bases and J by 2 bases; unmatched bases: 10. The CDR3 has 17 residues.

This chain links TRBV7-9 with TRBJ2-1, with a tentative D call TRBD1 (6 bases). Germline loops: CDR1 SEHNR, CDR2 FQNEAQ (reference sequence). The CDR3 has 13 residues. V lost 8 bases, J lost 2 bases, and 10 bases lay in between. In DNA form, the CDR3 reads TGTGCCAGCGGGGCAGGGGCCTACAATGAGCAGTTCTTC. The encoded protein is CASGAGAYNEQFF.

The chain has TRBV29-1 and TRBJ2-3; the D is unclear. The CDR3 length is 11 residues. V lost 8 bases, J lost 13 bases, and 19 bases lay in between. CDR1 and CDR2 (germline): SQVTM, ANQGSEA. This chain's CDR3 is CSTGEAVPEYF. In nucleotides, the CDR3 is TGCAGCACTGGTGAGGCCGTCCCGGAGTATTTT.

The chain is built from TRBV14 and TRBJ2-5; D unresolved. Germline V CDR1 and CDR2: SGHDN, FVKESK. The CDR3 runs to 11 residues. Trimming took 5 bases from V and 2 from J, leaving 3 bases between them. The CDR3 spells CASSYQETQYF. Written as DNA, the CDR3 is TGTGCCAGCAGCTATCAAGAGACCCAGTACTTC.

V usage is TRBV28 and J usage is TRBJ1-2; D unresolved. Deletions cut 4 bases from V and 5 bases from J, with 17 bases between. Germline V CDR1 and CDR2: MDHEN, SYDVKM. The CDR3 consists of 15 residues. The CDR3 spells CASSSRGDRRYGYTF. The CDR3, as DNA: TGTGCCAGCAGTTCCCGGGGAGACCGTCGGTATGGCTACACCTTC.

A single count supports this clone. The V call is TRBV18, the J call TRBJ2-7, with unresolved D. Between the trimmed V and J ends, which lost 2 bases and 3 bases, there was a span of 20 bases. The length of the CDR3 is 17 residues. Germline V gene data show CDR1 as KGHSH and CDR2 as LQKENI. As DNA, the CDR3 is TGTGCCAGCTCACCAATAGCCCCTGGGTCCTTCAGCTACGAGCAGTACTTC. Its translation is CASSPIAPGSFSYEQYF. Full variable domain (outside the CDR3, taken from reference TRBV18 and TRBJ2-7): NAGVMQNPRHLVRRRGQEARLRCSPMKGHSHVYWYRQLPEEGLKFMVYLQKENIIDESGMPKERFSAEFPKEGPSILRIQQVVRGDSAAYFCASSPIAPGSFSYEQYFGPGTRLTVT.

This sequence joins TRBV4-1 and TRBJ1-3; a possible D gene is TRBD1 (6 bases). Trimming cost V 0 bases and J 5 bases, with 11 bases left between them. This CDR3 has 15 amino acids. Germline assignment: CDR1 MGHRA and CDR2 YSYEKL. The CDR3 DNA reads TGCGCCAGCAGCCAAGATAACAGGGTGAGAAACACCATATATTTT. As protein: CASSQDNRVRNTIYF.

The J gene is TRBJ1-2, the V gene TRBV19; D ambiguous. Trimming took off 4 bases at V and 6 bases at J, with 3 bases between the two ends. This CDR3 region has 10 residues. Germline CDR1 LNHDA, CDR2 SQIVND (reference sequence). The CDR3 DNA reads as TGTGCCAGTAGTAGAGATGGCTACACCTTC. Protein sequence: CASSRDGYTF.